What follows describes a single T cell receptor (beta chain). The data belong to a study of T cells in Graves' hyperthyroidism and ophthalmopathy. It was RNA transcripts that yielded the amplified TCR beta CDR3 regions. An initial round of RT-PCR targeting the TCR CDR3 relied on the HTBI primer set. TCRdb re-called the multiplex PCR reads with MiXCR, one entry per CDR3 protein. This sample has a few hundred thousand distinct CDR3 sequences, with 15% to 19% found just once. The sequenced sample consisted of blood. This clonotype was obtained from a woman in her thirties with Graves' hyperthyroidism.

In DNA form, the CDR3 reads TGTGCCAGTGCGCGGGAGGTCGCCTACAATGAGCAGTTCTTC. Protein: CASAREVAYNEQFF. The gene calls are TRBV19 and TRBJ2-1; TRBD2 aligns across 8 bases. Germline V gives CDR1 LNHDA, CDR2 SQIVND (reference sequence). The CDR3 contains 14 residues. V shed 8 bases, J shed 2 bases, and the junction held 5 bases outside the gene matches.